Below are 15 T cell receptor beta chains sequenced from a single sample in a study of STAT3 mutations in large granular lymphocyte leukemia. Study-level points and caveats: Every T-cell large granular lymphocyte leukemia patient had at least one immunodominant TCR beta clonotype.

These receptors are not linked to any known antigen. Some clones are missing from TCRdb's copy, which holds only in-frame ones; the method was immunoSEQ multiplex PCR. The sample contains over 25,000 clones, roughly 80% of which appear only once. The specimen sequenced was peripheral blood mononuclear cells. The receptors were sampled from a woman between 50 and 59 years old with T-cell large granular lymphocyte leukemia. Some clones in this sample may be carry-over from other donors' samples.

J is TRBJ1-1 and V is TRBV30, with D unclear. Per germline, CDR1 GTSNPN and CDR2 SVGIG (reference sequence). Trimming cost V 3 bases and J 7 bases, with 15 bases left between them. The CDR3 covers 13 residues. Here the CDR3 reads CAWSEQTFGEAFF. CDR3 nucleotides: TGTGCCTGGAGCGAACAGACCTTCGGTGAAGCTTTCTTT.

The V call is TRBV7-9, the J call TRBJ1-2, with 9 bases aligning to TRBD1. CDR1 SEHNR and CDR2 FQNEAQ come from the germline V gene (reference sequence). The CDR3 spans 12 residues. J gave up 7 bases and V 5 bases, and 2 bases lay outside the gene matches. The CDR3 coding sequence is TGTGCCAGCAGCCCGGACAGGGGTGGCTACACCTTC. The encoded protein is CASSPDRGGYTF.

This clone was recorded only once. CDR3 in DNA: TGTGCCACGCGGATTAATGAAAAACTGTTTTTT. Residues: CATRINEKLFF. This chain uses TRBV18 with TRBJ1-4; no clear D. V lost 10 bases and J 4 bases, leaving 7 bases between the germline ends. The CDR3 consists of 11 residues. Germline V gene lookup returns CDR1 KGHSH and CDR2 LQKENI.

The V gene is TRBV4-3, the J gene TRBJ2-3, with 7 bases aligning to TRBD2. The germline V gene encodes CDR1 LGHNA and CDR2 YSLEER. The length of the CDR3 is 16 residues. V lost 6 bases to trimming and J lost 1 base; unmatched junction nucleotides: 10. The CDR3 region has the DNA TGCGCCAGCAGTCCCGGGGAGGGGAGGGGCACAGATACGCAGTATTTT. This encodes CASSPGEGRGTDTQYF.

In its sample, this clone ranks as medium-sized. The rearrangement joins TRBV18 to TRBJ1-1, with 9 bases matching TRBD1. Unmatched junction bases numbered 7, after V lost 6 bases and J lost 5 bases. The germline V gene encodes CDR1 KGHSH and CDR2 LQKENI. The CDR3 covers 14 residues. The CDR3 nucleotides read TGTGCCAGCTCGCCTATACAGGGGGCGACTGAAGCTTTCTTT. Amino acid sequence: CASSPIQGATEAFF.

This chain joins TRBV7-9 and TRBJ1-1; 7 positions match TRBD1. CDR3 length: 14 amino acids. V trimming: 3 bases; J trimming: 1 base; junction bases outside the gene matches: 2. The germline V gene encodes CDR1 SEHNR and CDR2 FQNEAQ (reference sequence). The CDR3 nucleotides read TGTGCCAGCAGCTTGGGGGACAGGAACACTGAAGCTTTCTTT. It translates to CASSLGDRNTEAFF.

The J gene is TRBJ2-7, the V gene TRBV27; 14 nucleotides line up with TRBD2. Unmatched junction bases numbered 4, after V lost 4 bases and J lost 5 bases. The CDR3 sequence is 15 residues long. CDR1 is MNHEY and CDR2 is SMNVEV in the germline V gene (reference sequence). Here the CDR3 reads CASSSRLAGGHEQYF. CDR3 in DNA: TGTGCCAGCAGTTCTCGACTAGCGGGAGGGCACGAGCAGTACTTC.

The chain combines TRBV11-2 with TRBJ2-7, with TRBD1 matching 9 bases. Germline lookup yields CDR1 SGHAT and CDR2 FQNNGV. After removal of 1 base from V and 0 bases from J, the junction contained 1 base not matched to a gene. The CDR3 extends over 15 amino acids. The CDR3 loop is CASSLGGQGSYEQYF. CDR3 nucleotides: TGTGCCAGCAGCTTAGGGGGACAGGGCTCCTACGAGCAGTACTTC.

This clone has a single count. The V gene is TRBV7-2, the J gene TRBJ1-4, with D perhaps matching TRBD1 (6 bases). The V and J ends lost 1 base and 1 base respectively, with 7 bases between them. The CDR3 is made up of 15 amino acids. CDR1 is SGHTA and CDR2 is FQGNSA in the germline V gene. CDR3 protein: CASSLVRGTNEKLFF. The CDR3 nucleotides read TGTGCCAGCAGCTTAGTCAGGGGAACTAATGAAAAACTGTTTTTT.

The sample holds a few counts of this clone. The rearrangement joins TRBV6-5 to TRBJ1-2; 7 bases agree with TRBD1. Per germline, CDR1 MNHEY and CDR2 SVGAGI. After removal of 6 bases from V and 2 bases from J, the junction contained 6 bases not matched to a gene. CDR3 length: 14 residues. The CDR3 loop is CASRIRGQNYGYTF. CDR3 DNA: TGTGCCAGCAGAATAAGGGGACAGAACTATGGCTACACCTTC.

The chain couples TRBV18 to TRBJ2-1, with TRBD2 matching over 11 bases. Trimming removed 3 bases from V and 1 base from J; junction bases left unmatched: 5. Looked up from germline, CDR1 is KGHSH and CDR2 is LQKENI. This CDR3 is 17 amino acids long. The CDR3 spells CASSPSSGRASYNEQFF. The CDR3 bases are TGTGCCAGCTCACCGAGTAGCGGGAGGGCGTCCTACAATGAGCAGTTCTTC.

This chain joins TRBV29-1 and TRBJ2-7; D uncertain. The CDR3 covers 12 residues. V lost 4 bases and J 0 bases, leaving 7 bases between the germline ends. Germline loops: CDR1 SQVTM, CDR2 ANQGSEA. The CDR3 protein is CSVGSSSYEQYF. CDR3 in DNA: TGCAGCGTTGGCAGCAGCTCCTACGAGCAGTACTTC.

V is TRBV14 and J is TRBJ2-7; perhaps TRBD2 as D (6 bases). Trimming removed 4 bases from V and 2 bases from J, with 12 bases in between. CDR1 is SGHDN, CDR2 FVKESK, per germline. The CDR3 has 14 residues. CDR3 in DNA: TGTGCCAGCAGCCGTAACCTAGCGCCCTACGAGCAGTACTTC. Its translation is CASSRNLAPYEQYF.

V is TRBV6-6 and J is TRBJ2-1; either TRBD1 or TRBD2 may fit D (6 bases each). The length of the CDR3 is 15 residues. Trimming cost V 3 bases and J 2 bases, with 11 bases left between them. The germline CDR1 and CDR2 sequences are MNHNY and SVGAGI (reference sequence). The CDR3 reads CASSYSGEAYNEQFF. CDR3 coding DNA: TGTGCCAGCAGTTATTCAGGGGAGGCCTACAATGAGCAGTTCTTC.

V usage is TRBV28 and J usage is TRBJ2-7; TRBD1 aligns across 7 bases. CDR1 and CDR2 (germline): MDHEN, SYDVKM. The ends lost 5 bases at V and 3 bases at J; junction bases unmatched: 10. This CDR3 contains 15 residues. The CDR3 bases are TGTGCCAGCAGTAAAACAGGGGTCCCCTTCTACGAGCAGTACTTC. Its translation is CASSKTGVPFYEQYF.